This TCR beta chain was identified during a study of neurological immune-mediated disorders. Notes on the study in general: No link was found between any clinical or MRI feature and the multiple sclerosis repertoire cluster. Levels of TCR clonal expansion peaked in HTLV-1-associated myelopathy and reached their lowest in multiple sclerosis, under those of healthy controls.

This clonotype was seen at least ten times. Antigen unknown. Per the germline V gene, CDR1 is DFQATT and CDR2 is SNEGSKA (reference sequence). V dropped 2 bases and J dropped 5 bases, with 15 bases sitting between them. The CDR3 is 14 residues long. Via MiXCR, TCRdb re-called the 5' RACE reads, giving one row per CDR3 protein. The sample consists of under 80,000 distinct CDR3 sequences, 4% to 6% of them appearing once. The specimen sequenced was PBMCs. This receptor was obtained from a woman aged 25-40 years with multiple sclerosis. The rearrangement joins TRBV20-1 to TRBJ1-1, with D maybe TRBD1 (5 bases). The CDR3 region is CSARQDHRNTEAFF. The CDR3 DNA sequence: TGCAGTGCTAGACAGGATCACAGGAATACTGAAGCTTTCTTT.